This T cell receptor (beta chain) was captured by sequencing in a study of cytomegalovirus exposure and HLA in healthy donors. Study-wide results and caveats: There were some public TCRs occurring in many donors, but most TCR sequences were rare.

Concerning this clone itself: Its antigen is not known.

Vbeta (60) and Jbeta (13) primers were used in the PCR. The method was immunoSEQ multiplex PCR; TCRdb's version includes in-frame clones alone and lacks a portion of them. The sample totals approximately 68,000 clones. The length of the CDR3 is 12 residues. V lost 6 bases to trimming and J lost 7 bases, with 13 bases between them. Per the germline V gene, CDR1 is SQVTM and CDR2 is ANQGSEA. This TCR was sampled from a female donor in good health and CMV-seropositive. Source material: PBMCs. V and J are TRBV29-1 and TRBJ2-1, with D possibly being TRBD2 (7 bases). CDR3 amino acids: CSVRGARNEQFF. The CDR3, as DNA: TGCAGCGTCCGGGGGGCCCGAAATGAGCAGTTCTTC.